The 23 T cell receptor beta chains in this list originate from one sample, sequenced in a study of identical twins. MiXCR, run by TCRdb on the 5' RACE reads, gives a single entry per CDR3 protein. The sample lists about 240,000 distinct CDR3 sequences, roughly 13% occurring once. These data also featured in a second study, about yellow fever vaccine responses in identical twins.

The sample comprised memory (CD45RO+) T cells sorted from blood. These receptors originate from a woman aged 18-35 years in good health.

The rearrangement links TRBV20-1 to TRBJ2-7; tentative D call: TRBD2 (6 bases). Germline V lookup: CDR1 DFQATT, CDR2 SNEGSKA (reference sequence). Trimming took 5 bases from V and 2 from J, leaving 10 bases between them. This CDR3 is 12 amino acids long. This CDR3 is CSAPRTTYEQYF. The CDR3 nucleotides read TGCAGTGCTCCTCGGACTACCTACGAGCAGTACTTC.

The CDR3 nucleotides read TGCAGTGCTCGGCGGACTAGCGGGGTTAAAAACATTCAGTACTTC. Translation gives CSARRTSGVKNIQYF. The rearrangement links TRBV20-1 to TRBJ2-4; 12 bases map to TRBD2. The CDR3 runs 15 residues. J was trimmed by 4 bases and V by 5 bases; bases with no gene match: 6. Germline CDR1 and CDR2: DFQATT and SNEGSKA (reference sequence).

The DNA for the CDR3 is TGCAGCGTTCCAAGGCGGTCCACCGGGGAGCTGTTTTTT. Its protein is CSVPRRSTGELFF. The chain is built from TRBV29-1 and TRBJ2-2, with D unresolved. Trimming shortened V by 5 bases and J by 4 bases, and 11 bases separated the two germline ends. Germline-derived CDR1 and CDR2 are SQVTM and ANQGSEA. This CDR3 has 13 residues.

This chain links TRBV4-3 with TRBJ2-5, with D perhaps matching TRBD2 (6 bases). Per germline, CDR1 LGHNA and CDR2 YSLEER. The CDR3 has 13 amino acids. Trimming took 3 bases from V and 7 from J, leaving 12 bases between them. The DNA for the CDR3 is TGCGCCAGCAGCCAGGTTCAGGGAGGGACCCAGTACTTC. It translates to CASSQVQGGTQYF.

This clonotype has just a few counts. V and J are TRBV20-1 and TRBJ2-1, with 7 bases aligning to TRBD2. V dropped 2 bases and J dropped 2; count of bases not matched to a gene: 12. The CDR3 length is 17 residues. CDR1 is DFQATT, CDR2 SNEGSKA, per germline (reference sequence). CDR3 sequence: CSARPHGTTNAYNEQFF. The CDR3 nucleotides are TGCAGTGCTAGACCGCATGGGACTACAAATGCCTACAATGAGCAGTTCTTC.

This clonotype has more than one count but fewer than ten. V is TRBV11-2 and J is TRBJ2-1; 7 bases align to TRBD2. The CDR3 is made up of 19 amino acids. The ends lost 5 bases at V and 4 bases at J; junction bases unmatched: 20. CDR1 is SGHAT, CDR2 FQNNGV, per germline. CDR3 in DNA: TGTGCCAGCAGCCCGGGGGGAAGCTGGGGGAGGGCCTCGTACAATGAGCAGTTCTTC. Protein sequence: CASSPGGSWGRASYNEQFF.

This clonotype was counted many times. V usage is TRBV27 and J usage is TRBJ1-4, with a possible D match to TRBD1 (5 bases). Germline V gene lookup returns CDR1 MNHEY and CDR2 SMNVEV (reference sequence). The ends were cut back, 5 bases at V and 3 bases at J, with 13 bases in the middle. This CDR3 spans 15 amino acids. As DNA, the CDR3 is TGTGCCAGCAGTCGTCAGGGTGGAGCTAATGAAAAACTGTTTTTT. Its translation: CASSRQGGANEKLFF.

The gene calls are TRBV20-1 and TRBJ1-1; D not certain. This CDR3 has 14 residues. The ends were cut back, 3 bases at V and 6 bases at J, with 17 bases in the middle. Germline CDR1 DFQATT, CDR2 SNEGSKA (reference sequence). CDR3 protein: CSASRAGVEAEAFF. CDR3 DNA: TGCAGTGCTAGTAGGGCAGGTGTTGAAGCTGAAGCTTTCTTT.

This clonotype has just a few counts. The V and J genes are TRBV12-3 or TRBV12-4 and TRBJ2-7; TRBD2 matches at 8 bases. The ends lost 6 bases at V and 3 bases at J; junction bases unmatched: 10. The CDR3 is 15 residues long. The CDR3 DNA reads TGTGCCAGCAGAAAACGATCGGGGGGGGGCTACGAGCAGTACTTC. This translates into CASRKRSGGGYEQYF.

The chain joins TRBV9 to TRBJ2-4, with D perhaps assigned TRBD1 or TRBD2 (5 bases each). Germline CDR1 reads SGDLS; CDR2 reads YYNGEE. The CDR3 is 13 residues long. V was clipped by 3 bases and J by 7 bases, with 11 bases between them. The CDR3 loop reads CASSATGRNIQYF. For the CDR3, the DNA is TGTGCCAGCAGCGCAACGGGACGGAACATTCAGTACTTC.

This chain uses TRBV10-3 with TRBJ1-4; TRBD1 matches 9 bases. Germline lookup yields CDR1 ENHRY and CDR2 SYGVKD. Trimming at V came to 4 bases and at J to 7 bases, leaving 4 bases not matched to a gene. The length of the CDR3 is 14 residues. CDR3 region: CAISAGQGGEKLFF. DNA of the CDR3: TGTGCCATCAGTGCGGGACAGGGTGGTGAAAAACTGTTTTTT.

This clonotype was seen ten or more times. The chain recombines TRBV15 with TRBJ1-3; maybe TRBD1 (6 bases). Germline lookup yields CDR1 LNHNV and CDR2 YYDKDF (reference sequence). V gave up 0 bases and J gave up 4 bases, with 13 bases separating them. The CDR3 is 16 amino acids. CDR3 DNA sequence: TGTGCCACCAGCAGAGATGCCACAGGGCCAGGAAACACCATATATTTT. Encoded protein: CATSRDATGPGNTIYF.

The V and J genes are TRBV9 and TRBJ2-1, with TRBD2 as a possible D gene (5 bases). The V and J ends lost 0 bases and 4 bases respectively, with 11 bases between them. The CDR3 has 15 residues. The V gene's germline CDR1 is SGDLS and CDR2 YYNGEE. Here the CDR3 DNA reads TGTGCCAGCAGCGTAGAAGGACTTGCGTACAATGAGCAGTTCTTC. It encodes CASSVEGLAYNEQFF.

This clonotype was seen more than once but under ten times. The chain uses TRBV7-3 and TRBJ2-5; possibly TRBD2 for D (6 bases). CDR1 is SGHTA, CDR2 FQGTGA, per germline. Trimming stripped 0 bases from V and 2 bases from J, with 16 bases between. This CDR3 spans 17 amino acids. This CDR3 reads CASSLTPPGSGQETQYF. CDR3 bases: TGTGCCAGCAGCTTAACCCCTCCGGGTAGCGGACAAGAGACCCAGTACTTC.

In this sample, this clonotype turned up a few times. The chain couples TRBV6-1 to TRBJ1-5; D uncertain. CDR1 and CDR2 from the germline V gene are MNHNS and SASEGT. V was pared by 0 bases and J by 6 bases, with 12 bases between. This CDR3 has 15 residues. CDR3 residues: CASSEAEAWAQPQHF. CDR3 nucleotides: TGTGCCAGCAGTGAAGCGGAGGCTTGGGCTCAGCCCCAGCATTTT.

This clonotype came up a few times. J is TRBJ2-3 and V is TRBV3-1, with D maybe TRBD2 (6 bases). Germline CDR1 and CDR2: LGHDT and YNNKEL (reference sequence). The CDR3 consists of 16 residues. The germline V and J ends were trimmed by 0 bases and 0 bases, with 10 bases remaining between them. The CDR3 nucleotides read TGTGCCAGCAGCCAAGATATCGGGACTAGCACAGATACGCAGTATTTT. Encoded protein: CASSQDIGTSTDTQYF.

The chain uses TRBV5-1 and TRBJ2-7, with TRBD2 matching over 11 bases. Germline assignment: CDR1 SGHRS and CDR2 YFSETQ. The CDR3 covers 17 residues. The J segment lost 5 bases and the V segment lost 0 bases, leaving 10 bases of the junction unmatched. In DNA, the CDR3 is TGCGCCAGCAGCTTGGGCCTAGCGGGAGGATCAAGGGACGAGCAGTACTTC. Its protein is CASSLGLAGGSRDEQYF. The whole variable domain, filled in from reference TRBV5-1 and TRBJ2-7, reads KAGVTQTPRYLIKTRGQQVTLSCSPISGHRSVSWYQQTPGQGLQFLFEYFSETQRNKGNFPGRFSGRQFSNSRSEMNVSTLELGDSALYLCASSLGLAGGSRDEQYFGPGTRLTVT.

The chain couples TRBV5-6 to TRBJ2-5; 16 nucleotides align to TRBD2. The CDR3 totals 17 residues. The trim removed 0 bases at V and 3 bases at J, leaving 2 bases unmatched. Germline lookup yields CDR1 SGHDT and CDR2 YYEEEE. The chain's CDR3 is CASSLAGTSGGEETQYF. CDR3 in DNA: TGTGCCAGCAGCTTGGCAGGGACTAGCGGGGGGGAAGAGACCCAGTACTTC.

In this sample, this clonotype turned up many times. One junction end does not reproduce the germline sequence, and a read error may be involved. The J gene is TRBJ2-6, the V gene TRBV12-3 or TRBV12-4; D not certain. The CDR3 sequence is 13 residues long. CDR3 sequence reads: CASSLAGANVLTF. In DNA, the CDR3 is TGTGCCAGCAGCTTAGCCGGGGCCAACGTCCTGACTTTC.

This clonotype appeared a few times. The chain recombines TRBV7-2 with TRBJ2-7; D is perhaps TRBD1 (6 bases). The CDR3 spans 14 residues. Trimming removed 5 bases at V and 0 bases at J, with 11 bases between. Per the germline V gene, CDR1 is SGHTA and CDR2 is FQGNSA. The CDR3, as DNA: TGTGCCAGCAGCCAAGACAGGTTCTCCTACGAGCAGTACTTC. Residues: CASSQDRFSYEQYF.

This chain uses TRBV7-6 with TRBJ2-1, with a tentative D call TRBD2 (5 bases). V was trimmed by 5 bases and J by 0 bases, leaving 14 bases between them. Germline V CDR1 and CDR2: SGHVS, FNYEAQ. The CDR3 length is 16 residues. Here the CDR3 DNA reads TGTGCCAGCAGCCGATTCCTAGGGAGCTCCTACAATGAGCAGTTCTTC. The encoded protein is CASSRFLGSSYNEQFF.

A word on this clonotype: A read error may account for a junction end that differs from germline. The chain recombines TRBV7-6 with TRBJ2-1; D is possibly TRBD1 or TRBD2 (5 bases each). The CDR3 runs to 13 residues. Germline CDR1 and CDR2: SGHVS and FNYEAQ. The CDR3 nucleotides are TGTGCCAGCAGCTTAAGTTTGGTCGAGGGGAAAAACTTC. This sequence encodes CASSLSLVEGKNF.

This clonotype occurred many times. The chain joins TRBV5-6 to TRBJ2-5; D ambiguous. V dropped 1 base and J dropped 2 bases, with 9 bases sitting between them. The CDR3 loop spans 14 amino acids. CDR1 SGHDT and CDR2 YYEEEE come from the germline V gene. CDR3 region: CASSLIDSQETQYF. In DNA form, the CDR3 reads TGTGCCAGCAGCTTGATTGATAGTCAAGAGACCCAGTACTTC.